This T cell receptor (beta chain) was profiled in a study of cytomegalovirus exposure and HLA in healthy donors. TCRdb's copy holds only in-frame clones and misses some; the assay was immunoSEQ multiplex PCR. The data contain more than 65,000 clones, approximately 93% of them singletons. Losses at the gene ends were 6 bases for V and 7 bases for J; bases not matched to a gene: 10. CDR3 length equals 15 residues. Germline CDR1 is SNHLY and CDR2 is FYNNEI. A remark on this clone: Its antigen is currently unknown.

Study-wide points: Among TCR sequences, most were rare, though some public TCRs appeared in many donors.

The chain links TRBV2 to TRBJ1-2; 11 nucleotides line up with TRBD1. Sequencing was performed on PBMCs. The receptor was isolated from a young man in good health and CMV-seronegative. The CDR3 here is CASSSGQGEISGYTF. In DNA form, the CDR3 reads TGTGCCAGCAGCTCGGGACAGGGGGAAATCTCTGGCTACACCTTC.